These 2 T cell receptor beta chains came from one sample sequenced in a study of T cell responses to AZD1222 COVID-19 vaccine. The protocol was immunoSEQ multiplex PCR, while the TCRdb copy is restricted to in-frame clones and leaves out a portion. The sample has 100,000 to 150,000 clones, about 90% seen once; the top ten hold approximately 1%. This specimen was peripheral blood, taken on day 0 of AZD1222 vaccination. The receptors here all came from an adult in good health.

The CDR3 reads CASSVISKGTEAFF. DNA of the CDR3: TGTGCCAGCAGCGTCATAAGTAAGGGCACTGAAGCTTTCTTT. V is TRBV9 and J is TRBJ1-1; unclear D gene. V was pared by 2 bases and J by 4 bases, with 12 bases between. This CDR3 has 14 amino acids. Germline CDR1 is SGDLS and CDR2 is YYNGEE.

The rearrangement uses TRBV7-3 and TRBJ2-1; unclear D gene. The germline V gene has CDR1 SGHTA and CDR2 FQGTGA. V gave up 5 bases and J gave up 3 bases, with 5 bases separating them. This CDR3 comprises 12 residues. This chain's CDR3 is CASSLNYNEQFF. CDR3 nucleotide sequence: TGTGCCAGCAGCCTCAACTACAATGAGCAGTTCTTC.